The 3 T cell receptor beta chains listed next were all sequenced from one sample in a study of T cell repertoires in cytomegalovirus infection. TCRdb re-analysed the reads in MiXCR, keeping a single row per CDR3 protein. Of around 130,000 distinct CDR3 sequences in the sample, roughly a quarter were seen once. These receptors have no known antigen. The sequencing sample was made of PBMCs, sequenced either directly or after in vitro stimulation (not recorded which). The receptors derive from a human donor in good health (CMV status not recorded). Some clones in this sample may be carry-over from other donors' samples.

V usage is TRBV6-1 and J usage is TRBJ2-1; perhaps TRBD2 as D (5 bases). CDR1 is MNHNS and CDR2 is SASEGT in the germline V gene. CDR3 length equals 16 residues. V was cut by 5 bases and J by 3 bases, with 17 bases left in between. As DNA, the CDR3 is TGTGCCAGCAGTACCAAGCGGCCCCGAATCTACAATGAGCAGTTCTTC. Translating it yields CASSTKRPRIYNEQFF.

The chain carries TRBV20-1 and TRBJ1-5, with D maybe TRBD1 (6 bases). Germline V gene data show CDR1 as DFQATT and CDR2 as SNEGSKA (reference sequence). CDR3 length: 13 residues. V shed 6 bases and J shed 6 bases, with 15 bases lying between them. The CDR3 coding sequence is TGCAGTGCCGCGGCACAGGGTGGTCAGCCCCAGCATTTT. Amino acids: CSAAAQGGQPQHF.

This chain connects TRBV24-1 to TRBJ1-2; weak D call: TRBD1 (5 bases). V shed 2 bases and J shed 6 bases, with 9 bases lying between them. The CDR3 spans 13 residues. Germline V gene lookup returns CDR1 KGHDR and CDR2 SFDVKD. The CDR3 here is CATSDWVGDGYTF. The CDR3 nucleotides read TGTGCCACCAGTGATTGGGTAGGGGATGGCTACACCTTC.